This entry lists 5 T cell receptor beta chains sequenced from one sample in a study of identical twins' blood T cells. TCRdb reprocessed the 5' RACE reads with MiXCR, giving one entry per CDR3 protein. The table has 350,000 to 400,000 distinct CDR3 sequences, approximately 30% seen once; the top ten hold around 5.6%. Sequences were obtained from PBMCs. The receptor set was obtained from a woman between 18 and 50 years old in good health.

A note on this clonotype: One junction end disagrees with the germline gene, perhaps due to a read error. The chain recombines TRBV5-6 with TRBJ1-1; 8 bases map to TRBD1. Germline assignment: CDR1 SGHDT and CDR2 YYEEEE. The CDR3 loop spans 15 amino acids. The CDR3 loop is CASSFVHRGRTETFF. The CDR3 region has the DNA TGTGCCAGCAGCTTTGTGCACAGGGGGAGGACTGAAACTTTCTTT. Full variable domain (rest looked up from reference TRBV5-6 and TRBJ1-1): DAGVTQSPTHLIKTRGQQVTLRCSPKSGHDTVSWYQQALGQGPQFIFQYYEEEERQRGNFPDRFSGHQFPNYSSELNVNALLLGDSALYLCASSFVHRGRTETFFGQGTRLTVV.

V is TRBV7-3 and J is TRBJ2-1; D possibly uses TRBD1 or TRBD2 (6 bases each). Germline V CDR1 and CDR2: SGHTA, FQGTGA. Trimming stripped 1 base from V and 5 bases from J, with 18 bases between. CDR3 size: 17 residues. CDR3 bases: TGTGCCAGCAGCTTAAATGGGGGTGGGGGGCTGAACAATGAGCAGTTCTTC. Its protein product is CASSLNGGGGLNNEQFF.

In its sample, this clonotype was seen a few times. The J gene is TRBJ1-1, the V gene TRBV7-2, with D unresolved. Per the germline V gene, CDR1 is SGHTA and CDR2 is FQGNSA. The CDR3 contains 16 residues. V lost 1 base and J 1 base, leaving 13 bases between the germline ends. Written as DNA, the CDR3 is TGTGCCAGCAGCTTAGGCCCCTCCACTAAGAACACTGAAGCTTTCTTT. It encodes CASSLGPSTKNTEAFF.

This chain connects TRBV5-1 to TRBJ2-7, with TRBD2 matching 13 bases. This CDR3 region has 15 residues. The germline V gene has CDR1 SGHRS and CDR2 YFSETQ. Trimming at V came to 4 bases and at J to 1 base, leaving 2 bases not matched to a gene. The CDR3 nucleotides read TGCGCCAGCAGCGGACTAGCGGGAGATTCCTACGAGCAGTACTTC. It encodes CASSGLAGDSYEQYF.

This clonotype has only a few counts. The rearrangement links TRBV20-1 to TRBJ1-3; TRBD1 matches at 9 bases. CDR1 and CDR2 from the germline V gene are DFQATT and SNEGSKA (reference sequence). V gave up 0 bases and J gave up 2 bases; unmatched junction bases: 2. The CDR3 has 15 amino acids. DNA of the CDR3: TGCAGTGCTAGAGAGGGGACAGGGACTGGAAACACCATATATTTT. Its translation: CSAREGTGTGNTIYF.